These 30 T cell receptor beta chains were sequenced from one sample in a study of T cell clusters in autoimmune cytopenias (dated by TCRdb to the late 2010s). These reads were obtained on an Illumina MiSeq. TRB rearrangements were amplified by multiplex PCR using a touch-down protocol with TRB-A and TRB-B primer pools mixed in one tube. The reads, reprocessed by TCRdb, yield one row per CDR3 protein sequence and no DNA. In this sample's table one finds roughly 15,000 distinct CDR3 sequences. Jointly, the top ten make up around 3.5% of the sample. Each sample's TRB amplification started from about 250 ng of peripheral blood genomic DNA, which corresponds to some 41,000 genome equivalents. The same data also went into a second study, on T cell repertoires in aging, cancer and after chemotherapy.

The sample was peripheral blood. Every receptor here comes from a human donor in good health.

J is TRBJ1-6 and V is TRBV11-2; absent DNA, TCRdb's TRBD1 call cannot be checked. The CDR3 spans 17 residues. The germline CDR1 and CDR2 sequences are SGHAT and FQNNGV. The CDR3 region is CASSLERPGTYNSPLHF.

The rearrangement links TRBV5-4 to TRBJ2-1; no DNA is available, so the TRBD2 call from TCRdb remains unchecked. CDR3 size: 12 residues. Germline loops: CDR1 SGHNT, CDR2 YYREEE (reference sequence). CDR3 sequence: CASSLLGSEQFF.

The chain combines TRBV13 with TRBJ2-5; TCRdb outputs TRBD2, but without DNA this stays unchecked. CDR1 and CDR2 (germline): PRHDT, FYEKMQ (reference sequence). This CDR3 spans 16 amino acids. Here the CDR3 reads CASSTRLAGASETQYF.

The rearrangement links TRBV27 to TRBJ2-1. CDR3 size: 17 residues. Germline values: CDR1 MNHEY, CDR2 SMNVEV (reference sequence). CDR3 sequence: CASSLFNRVRTHNEQFF.

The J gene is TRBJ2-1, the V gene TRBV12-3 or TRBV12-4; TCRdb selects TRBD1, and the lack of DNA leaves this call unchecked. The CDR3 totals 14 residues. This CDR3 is CASSRPAKGNEQFF.

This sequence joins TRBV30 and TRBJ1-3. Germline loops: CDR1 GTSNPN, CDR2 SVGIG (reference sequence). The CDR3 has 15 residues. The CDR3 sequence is CAWSVRGPSGNTIYF. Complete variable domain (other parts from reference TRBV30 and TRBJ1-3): SQTIHQWPATLVQPVGSPLSLECTVEGTSNPNLYWYRQAAGRGLQLLFYSVGIGQISSEVPQNLSASRPQDRQFILSSKKLLLSDSGFYLCAWSVRGPSGNTIYFGEGSWLTVV.

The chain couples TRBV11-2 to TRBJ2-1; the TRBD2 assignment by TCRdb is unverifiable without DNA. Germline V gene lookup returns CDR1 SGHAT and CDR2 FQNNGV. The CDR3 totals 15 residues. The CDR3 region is CASSLFPNGRGEQFF.

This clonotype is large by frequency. Here the CDR3 reads CASSPRSGRIHEQFF. The chain has TRBV18 and TRBJ2-1; checking the TCRdb D call of TRBD2 is not possible without DNA. The CDR3 totals 15 residues. The germline gives CDR1 KGHSH, CDR2 LQKENI.

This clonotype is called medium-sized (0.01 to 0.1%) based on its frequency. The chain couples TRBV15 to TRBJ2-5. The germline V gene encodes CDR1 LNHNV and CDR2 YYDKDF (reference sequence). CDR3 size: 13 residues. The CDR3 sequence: CATSRDVGETQYF.

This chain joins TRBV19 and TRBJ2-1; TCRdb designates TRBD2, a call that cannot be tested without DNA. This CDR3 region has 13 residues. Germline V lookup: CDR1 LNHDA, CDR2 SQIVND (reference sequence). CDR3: CASRLAGVGEQFF.

The CDR3 loop reads CASSPVPGGSSYEQYF. V and J are TRBV18 and TRBJ2-7; checking the TCRdb D call of TRBD1 is not possible without DNA. This CDR3 has 16 residues. Germline CDR1 is KGHSH and CDR2 is LQKENI.

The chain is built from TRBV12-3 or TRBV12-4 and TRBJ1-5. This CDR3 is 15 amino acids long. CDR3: CASSLLYGSTQPQHF.

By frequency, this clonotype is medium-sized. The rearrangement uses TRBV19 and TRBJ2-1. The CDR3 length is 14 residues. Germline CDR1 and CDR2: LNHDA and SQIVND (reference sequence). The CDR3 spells CASSMDRTYNEQFF. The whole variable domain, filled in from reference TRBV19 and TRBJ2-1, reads DGGITQSPKYLFRKEGQNVTLSCEQNLNHDAMYWYRQDPGQGLRLIYYSQIVNDFQKGDIAEGYSVSREKKESFPLTVTSAQKNPTAFYLCASSMDRTYNEQFFGPGTRLTVL.

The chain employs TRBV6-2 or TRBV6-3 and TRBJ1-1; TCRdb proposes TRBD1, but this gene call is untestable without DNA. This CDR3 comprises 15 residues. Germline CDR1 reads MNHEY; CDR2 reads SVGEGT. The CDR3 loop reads CASSPIPGRGTEAFF.

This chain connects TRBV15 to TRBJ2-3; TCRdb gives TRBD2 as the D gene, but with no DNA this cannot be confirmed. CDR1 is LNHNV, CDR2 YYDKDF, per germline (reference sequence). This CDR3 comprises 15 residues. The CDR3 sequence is CATGLEREATDTQYF.

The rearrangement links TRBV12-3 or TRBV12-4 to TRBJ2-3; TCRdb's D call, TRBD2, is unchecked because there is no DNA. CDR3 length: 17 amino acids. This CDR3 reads CASSLGASGLLTDTQYF.

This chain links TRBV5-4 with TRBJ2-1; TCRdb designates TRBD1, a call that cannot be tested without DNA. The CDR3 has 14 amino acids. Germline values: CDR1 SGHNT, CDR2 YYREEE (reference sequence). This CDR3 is CASSESRGANEQFF. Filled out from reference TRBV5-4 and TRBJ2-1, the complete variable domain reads ETGVTQSPTHLIKTRGQQVTLRCSSQSGHNTVSWYQQALGQGPQFIFQYYREEENGRGNFPPRFSGLQFPNYSSELNVNALELDDSALYLCASSESRGANEQFFGPGTRLTVL.

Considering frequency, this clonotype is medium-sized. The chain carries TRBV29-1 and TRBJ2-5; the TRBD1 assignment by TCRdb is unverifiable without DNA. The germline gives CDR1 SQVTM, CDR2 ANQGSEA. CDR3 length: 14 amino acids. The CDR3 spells CSVAQGQGRETQYF.

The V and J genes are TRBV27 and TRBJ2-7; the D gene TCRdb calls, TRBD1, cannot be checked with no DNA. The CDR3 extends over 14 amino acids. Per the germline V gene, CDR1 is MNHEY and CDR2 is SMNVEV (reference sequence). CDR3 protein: CASSLSTGARGQYF.

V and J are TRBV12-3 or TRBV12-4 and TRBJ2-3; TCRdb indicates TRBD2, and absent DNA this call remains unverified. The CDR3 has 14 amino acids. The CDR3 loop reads CASSGLAGTDTQYF.

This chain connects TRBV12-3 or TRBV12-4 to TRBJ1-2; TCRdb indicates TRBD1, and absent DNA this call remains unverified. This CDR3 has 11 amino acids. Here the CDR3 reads CASSRPGGYTF.

The CDR3 reads CASSEWTAYGYTF. The chain is built from TRBV6-5 and TRBJ1-2; the D gene TCRdb calls, TRBD1, cannot be checked with no DNA. Germline CDR1 and CDR2: MNHEY and SVGAGI. This CDR3 comprises 13 residues.

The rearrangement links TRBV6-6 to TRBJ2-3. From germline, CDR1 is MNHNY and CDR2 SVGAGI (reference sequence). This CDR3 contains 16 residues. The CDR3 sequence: CASSYFWRPSTDTQYF.

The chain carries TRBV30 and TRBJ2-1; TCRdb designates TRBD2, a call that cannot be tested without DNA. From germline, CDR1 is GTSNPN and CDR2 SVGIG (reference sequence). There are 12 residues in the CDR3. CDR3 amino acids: CAWSSTALEQFF.

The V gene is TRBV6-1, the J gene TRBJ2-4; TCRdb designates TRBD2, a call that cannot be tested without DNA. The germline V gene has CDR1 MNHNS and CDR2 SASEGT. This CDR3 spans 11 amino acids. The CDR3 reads CASSVTAVQYF.

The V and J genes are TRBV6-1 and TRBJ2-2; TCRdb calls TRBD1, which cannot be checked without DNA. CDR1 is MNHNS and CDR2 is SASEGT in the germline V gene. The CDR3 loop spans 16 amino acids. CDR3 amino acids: CASRATGGSGAGELFF.

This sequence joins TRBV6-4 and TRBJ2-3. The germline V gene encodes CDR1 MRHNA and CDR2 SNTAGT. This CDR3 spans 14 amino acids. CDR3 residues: CASSESNSVDTQYF.

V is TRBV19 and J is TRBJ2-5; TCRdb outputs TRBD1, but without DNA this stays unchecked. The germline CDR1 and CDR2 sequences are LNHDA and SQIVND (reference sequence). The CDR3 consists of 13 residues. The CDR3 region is CATRATLQETQYF.

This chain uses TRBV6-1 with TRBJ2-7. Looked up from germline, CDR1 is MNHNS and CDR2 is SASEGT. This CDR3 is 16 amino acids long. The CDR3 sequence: CASTPSHLVGPYEQYF.

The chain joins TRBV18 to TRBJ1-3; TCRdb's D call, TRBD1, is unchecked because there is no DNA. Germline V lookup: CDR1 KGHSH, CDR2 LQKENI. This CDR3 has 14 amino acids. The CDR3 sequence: CASSPQGDGNTIYF.